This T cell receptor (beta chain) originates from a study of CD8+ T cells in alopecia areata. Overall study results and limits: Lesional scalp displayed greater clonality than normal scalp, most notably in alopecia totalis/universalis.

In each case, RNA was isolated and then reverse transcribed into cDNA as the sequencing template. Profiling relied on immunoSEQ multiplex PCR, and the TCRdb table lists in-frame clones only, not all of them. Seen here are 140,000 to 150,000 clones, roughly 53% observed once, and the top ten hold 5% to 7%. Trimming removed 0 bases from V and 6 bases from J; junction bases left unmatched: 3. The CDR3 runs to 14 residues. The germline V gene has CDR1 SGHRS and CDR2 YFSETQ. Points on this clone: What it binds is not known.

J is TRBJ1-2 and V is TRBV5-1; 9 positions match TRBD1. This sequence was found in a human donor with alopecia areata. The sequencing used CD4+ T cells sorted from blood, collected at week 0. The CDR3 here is CASSLEGQGNGYTF. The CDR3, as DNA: TGCGCCAGCAGCTTGGAGGGACAGGGAAATGGCTACACCTTC.